This TCR beta chain was captured in a study of memory CD4+ T cells and cytomegalovirus serostatus. For the study at large: Of the healthy Belgian adults, eight or nine were CMV seropositive and 24 seronegative.

With regard to this clone: As yet, its antigen is unknown.

Sequencing was performed with immunoSEQ multiplex PCR; in TCRdb, only in-frame clones are kept and a portion is missing. There are 54,000 or so clones in the sample; roughly 81% occur only once, and around 1.1% lies in the top ten. Single viable CD3+CD4+CD8-CD45RO+ cells were sorted as the memory CD4+ T cells. Serostatus was set by detecting CMV pp150, pp28, p38, p52 IgG. This CDR3 comprises 14 residues. CDR1 and CDR2 (germline): SNHLY, FYNNEI. Trimming removed 6 bases from V and 1 base from J, with 10 bases in between. Points from the study as a whole: Of 150 to 200 reported CMV TCRbeta sequences, under 80 were found in memory CD4+ repertoires. Repertoires predicted CMV serostatus with median bootstrapped AUC of about 0.94.

The material sequenced was memory CD4+ T cells from blood. The rearrangement links TRBV2 to TRBJ1-5; D not certain. The receptor was isolated from an adult in good health and CMV-seronegative. CDR3 loop: CASRQTTSNQPQHF. Here the CDR3 DNA reads TGTGCCAGCAGACAGACTACAAGCAATCAGCCCCAGCATTTT.